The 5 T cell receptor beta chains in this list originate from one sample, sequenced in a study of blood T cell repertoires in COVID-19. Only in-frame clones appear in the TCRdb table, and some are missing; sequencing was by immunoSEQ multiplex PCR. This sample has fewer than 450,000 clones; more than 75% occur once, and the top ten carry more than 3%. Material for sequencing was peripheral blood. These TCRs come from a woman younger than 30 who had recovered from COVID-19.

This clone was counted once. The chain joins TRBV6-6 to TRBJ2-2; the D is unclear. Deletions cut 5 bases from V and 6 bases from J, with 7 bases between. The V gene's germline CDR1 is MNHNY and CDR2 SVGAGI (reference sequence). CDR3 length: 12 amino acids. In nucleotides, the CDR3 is TGTGCCAGCAGTCGGCGGTCCGGGGAGCTGTTTTTT. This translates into CASSRRSGELFF.

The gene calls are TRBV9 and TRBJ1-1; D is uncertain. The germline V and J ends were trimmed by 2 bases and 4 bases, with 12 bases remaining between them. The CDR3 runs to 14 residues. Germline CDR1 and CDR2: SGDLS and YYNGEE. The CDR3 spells CASSVAARGTEAFF. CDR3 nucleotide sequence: TGTGCCAGCAGCGTGGCGGCCCGCGGCACTGAAGCTTTCTTT.

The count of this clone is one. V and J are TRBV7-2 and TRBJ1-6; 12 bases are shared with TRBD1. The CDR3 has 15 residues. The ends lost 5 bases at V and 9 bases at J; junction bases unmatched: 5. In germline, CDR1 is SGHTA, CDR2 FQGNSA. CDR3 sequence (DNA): TGTGCCAGCAGCCAAGGGACAGGGGGCGGTTCACCCCTCCACTTT. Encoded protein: CASSQGTGGGSPLHF.

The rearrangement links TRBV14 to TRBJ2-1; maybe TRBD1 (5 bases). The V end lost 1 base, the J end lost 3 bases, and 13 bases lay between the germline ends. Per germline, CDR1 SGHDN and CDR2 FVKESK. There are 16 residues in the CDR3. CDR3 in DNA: TGTGCCAGCAGCCAAGTTGTGACAGTTAGCTACAATGAGCAGTTCTTC. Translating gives CASSQVVTVSYNEQFF. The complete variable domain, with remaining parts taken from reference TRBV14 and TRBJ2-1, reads EAGVTQFPSHSVIEKGQTVTLRCDPISGHDNLYWYRRVMGKEIKFLLHFVKESKQDESGMPNNRFLAERTGGTYSTLKVQPAELEDSGVYFCASSQVVTVSYNEQFFGPGTRLTVL.

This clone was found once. The chain's CDR3 is CASSPRPGQGLTEAFF. CDR3 bases: TGTGCCAGCTCACCACGGCCGGGACAGGGGCTAACTGAAGCTTTCTTT. The chain uses TRBV18 and TRBJ1-1; 10 positions agree with TRBD1. V lost 1 base, J lost 5 bases, and 7 bases stayed unmatched. The CDR3 covers 16 residues. Germline V lookup: CDR1 KGHSH, CDR2 LQKENI.